What follows are 19 T cell receptor beta chains derived from one specimen sequenced in a study of T cell repertoires in cytomegalovirus infection. TCRdb passed the reads through MiXCR, listing each CDR3 protein once. The sample yields 650,000 to 850,000 distinct CDR3 sequences, about 29% seen once. No antigens are known for them. The starting material was cultured CD8+ T cells from PBMCs, obtained from culture after CMV antigen stimulation. All receptors come from a human donor in good health (CMV status not recorded). Some clones in this sample may be carry-over from other donors' samples.

The V call is TRBV6-2 or TRBV6-3, the J call TRBJ2-3; 11 bases line up with TRBD1. The V segment lost 5 bases and the J segment 3 bases; nucleotides outside the gene matches: 7. The CDR3 runs to 16 residues. Germline lookup yields CDR1 MNHEY and CDR2 SVGEGT. The CDR3 reads CASSLWDRGSTDTQYF. DNA for the CDR3: TGTGCCAGCAGTCTCTGGGACAGGGGGTCGACAGATACGCAGTATTTT.

This clonotype has ten or more counts. The chain links TRBV7-2 to TRBJ2-2, with TRBD1 matching 8 bases. The CDR3 consists of 15 residues. V gave up 5 bases and J gave up 6 bases; unmatched junction bases: 8. CDR1 is SGHTA and CDR2 is FQGNSA in the germline V gene. The CDR3 DNA follows: TGTGCCAGCAGCCCCGGACAGGGACGGTCCGGGGAGCTGTTTTTT. Translation: CASSPGQGRSGELFF.

The V and J genes are TRBV27 and TRBJ2-3; weak D call: TRBD1 (6 bases). CDR1 and CDR2 (germline): MNHEY, SMNVEV (reference sequence). This CDR3 has 15 residues. Trimming removed 2 bases from V and 2 bases from J, with 11 bases in between. The CDR3 DNA sequence: TGTGCCAGCAGTTTAGATGGGGGCCACACAGATACGCAGTATTTT. It encodes CASSLDGGHTDTQYF.

The table lists this clonotype with many counts. V and J are TRBV24-1 and TRBJ2-3; TRBD1 matches at 9 bases. With V trimmed by 5 bases and J by 4 bases, 9 bases remained unmatched. The CDR3 runs 16 residues. Germline loops: CDR1 KGHDR, CDR2 SFDVKD. This CDR3 reads CATSAQGQGISDTQYF. The CDR3, as DNA: TGTGCCACCAGTGCCCAGGGACAGGGAATCTCAGATACGCAGTATTTT.

This clonotype came up many times. V and J are TRBV7-8 and TRBJ2-1; D ambiguous. The germline V gene has CDR1 SGHVS and CDR2 FQNEAQ. The CDR3 spans 17 residues. The V end was cut by 0 bases, the J end by 5 bases, with 17 bases between. The CDR3 DNA sequence: TGTGCCAGCAGCTTAGCCGCGGCGGCGTGGCCTGACAATGAGCAGTTCTTC. Translation: CASSLAAAAWPDNEQFF.

The V gene is TRBV5-4, the J gene TRBJ2-3; 10 bases agree with TRBD2. The CDR3 sequence is 17 residues long. Germline V gene sequence: CDR1 SGHNT, CDR2 YYREEE (reference sequence). V shed 4 bases and J 6 bases; nucleotides not matched to a gene: 14. CDR3 sequence: CASSDAERGGVWDTQYF. In nucleotides, the CDR3 is TGTGCCAGCAGCGACGCAGAGCGGGGGGGCGTGTGGGATACGCAGTATTTT. Looking up the rest from reference TRBV5-4 and TRBJ2-3 gives the full variable domain: ETGVTQSPTHLIKTRGQQVTLRCSSQSGHNTVSWYQQALGQGPQFIFQYYREEENGRGNFPPRFSGLQFPNYSSELNVNALELDDSALYLCASSDAERGGVWDTQYFGPGTRLTVL.

The chain combines TRBV7-2 with TRBJ1-5; 7 bases agree with TRBD1. V gave up 1 base and J gave up 4 bases; unmatched junction bases: 1. The CDR3 loop spans 14 amino acids. Germline V lookup: CDR1 SGHTA, CDR2 FQGNSA. The CDR3 loop is CASSLVDRNQPQHF. Here the CDR3 DNA reads TGTGCCAGCAGCTTAGTGGACAGGAATCAGCCCCAGCATTTT.

The chain has TRBV29-1 and TRBJ2-5; perhaps TRBD1 as D (5 bases). Trimming removed 3 bases from V and 3 bases from J, with 8 bases in between. The V gene's germline CDR1 is SQVTM and CDR2 ANQGSEA. The CDR3 runs 12 residues. The CDR3: CSVEGRKETQYF. In DNA form, the CDR3 reads TGCAGCGTTGAGGGGCGGAAAGAGACCCAGTACTTC.

This CDR3 is CASSLSSGDYSNQPQHF. The CDR3 DNA follows: TGTGCCAGCAGCTTGTCGTCAGGGGATTATAGCAATCAGCCCCAGCATTTT. The rearrangement links TRBV5-6 to TRBJ1-5; weak D call: TRBD1 (6 bases). Trimming took 1 base from V and 0 from J, leaving 14 bases between them. This CDR3 is 17 amino acids long. CDR1 and CDR2 (germline): SGHDT, YYEEEE.

This clonotype was seen a handful of times. The chain employs TRBV29-1 and TRBJ2-1; D possibly corresponds to TRBD1 (5 bases). Trimming left V 1 base short and J 0 bases short, with 13 bases between. CDR1 and CDR2 from the germline V gene are SQVTM and ANQGSEA. This CDR3 has 16 residues. CDR3 sequence reads: CSVEGGPSFSYNEQFF. In nucleotides, the CDR3 is TGCAGCGTTGAAGGGGGCCCCTCTTTCTCCTACAATGAGCAGTTCTTC.

This clonotype was observed a handful of times. The chain combines TRBV4-3 with TRBJ2-7; no clear D. The CDR3 loop spans 14 amino acids. V lost 3 bases and J lost 3, with 12 bases in between. In germline, CDR1 is LGHNA, CDR2 YSLEER. The CDR3 region is CASSQTRPFYEQYV. The DNA for the CDR3 is TGCGCCAGCAGCCAGACACGGCCGTTCTACGAGCAGTACGTC.

The chain couples TRBV6-2 or TRBV6-3 to TRBJ1-5; tentative D call: TRBD1 (6 bases). V shed 6 bases and J shed 4 bases, with 25 bases lying between them. There are 18 residues in the CDR3. Germline CDR1 reads MNHEY; CDR2 reads SVGEGT. The CDR3 DNA reads as TGTGCCAGCAGGACCTCAGGGGCCTACAACCTTGGGAATCAGCCCCAGCATTTT. The encoded protein is CASRTSGAYNLGNQPQHF.

This clonotype occurred once. This chain connects TRBV12-5 to TRBJ1-5, with TRBD1 matching 7 bases. Germline V gene data show CDR1 as LGHNT and CDR2 as FRNRAP. J was trimmed by 6 bases and V by 0 bases; bases with no gene match: 11. This CDR3 contains 17 residues. The CDR3 nucleotides are TGTGCTAGTGGTTTGGTACCCAAGACAGGGTTCAGTCAGCCCCAGCATTTT. It translates to CASGLVPKTGFSQPQHF.

This clonotype appeared a few times. The chain has TRBV28 and TRBJ2-3; the D gene is possibly TRBD2 (5 bases). The germline V gene encodes CDR1 MDHEN and CDR2 SYDVKM. V was trimmed by 7 bases and J by 6 bases, leaving 17 bases between them. The CDR3 has 14 residues. The CDR3 loop reads CASTSVAGVDTQYF. DNA of the CDR3: TGTGCCAGCACCTCCGTTGCCGGGGTCGATACGCAGTATTTT.

The CDR3 protein is CATNGQGRGNEQFF. The DNA of the CDR3 is TGTGCCACCAACGGACAGGGTCGGGGTAATGAGCAGTTCTTC. The rearrangement joins TRBV24-1 to TRBJ2-1, with 8 bases identical to TRBD1. This CDR3 has 14 residues. The ends lost 8 bases at V and 7 bases at J; junction bases unmatched: 9. Germline V gene data show CDR1 as KGHDR and CDR2 as SFDVKD.

V usage is TRBV19 and J usage is TRBJ2-3, with 7 bases fitting TRBD1. Trimming cost V 3 bases and J 8 bases; bases outside gene matches: 2. This CDR3 has 12 residues. Germline V gives CDR1 LNHDA, CDR2 SQIVND (reference sequence). The CDR3 spells CASSIPGGTQYF. DNA for the CDR3: TGTGCCAGTAGTATTCCAGGGGGTACGCAGTATTTT.

There are a few counts of this clonotype. V is TRBV25-1 and J is TRBJ1-2; D may be TRBD1 (5 bases). V lost 1 base, J lost 1 base, and 10 bases lay in between. The germline CDR1 and CDR2 sequences are MGHDK and SYGVNS. The CDR3 extends over 15 amino acids. CDR3 nucleotide sequence: TGTGCCAGCAGTGAATGGGGCGTATTTAACTATGGCTACACCTTC. It encodes CASSEWGVFNYGYTF.

This clonotype was detected only a few times. The rearrangement uses TRBV6-5 and TRBJ1-1, with a possible D match to TRBD1 (5 bases). CDR1 is MNHEY, CDR2 SVGAGI, per germline. Between the trimmed V and J ends, which lost 10 bases and 0 bases, there was a span of 12 bases. This CDR3 is built from 13 residues. CDR3 loop: CATKEGMNTEAFF. The DNA of the CDR3 is TGTGCCACCAAGGAGGGGATGAACACTGAAGCTTTCTTT.

This clonotype was seen ten or more times. V usage is TRBV7-6 and J usage is TRBJ1-5; TRBD1 might be the D (5 bases). Germline CDR1 and CDR2: SGHVS and FNYEAQ. V lost 5 bases and J lost 6, with 14 bases in between. The CDR3 sequence is 14 residues long. In DNA form, the CDR3 reads TGTGCCAGCAGCCTTACAAGGGGTGGTCAGCCCCAGCATTTT. It translates to CASSLTRGGQPQHF.